This is a list of T cell receptor beta chains from one sample in a study of glioma-infiltrating T cells after dendritic cell vaccination. Assay: immunoSEQ multiplex PCR; the TCRdb copy retains only in-frame clones and omits some. The table shows about 10,000 clones, with 81% occurring only once. Specimen: blood, collected after dendritic cell vaccination. The receptor set was obtained from a human donor with glioblastoma. The CDR3 runs from the conserved cysteine through the conserved F or W. A D gene is named only where the DNA matches it firmly. The size of a clone is reported for some rows only, either as once, few or many, or as a class for expanded clones.

D gene: TRBD1; clone size: -; V gene: TRBV5-4; J gene: TRBJ1-2; CDR3 DNA: TGTGCCAGCAGCTCCGGGACAGGGTTCTCTGGCTACACCTTC; CDR3 protein: CASSSGTGFSGYTF
D gene: -; clone size: -; V gene: TRBV6-6; J gene: TRBJ2-7; CDR3 DNA: TGTGCCAGCAGTTCCGACCTACTAGACTACGAGCAGTACTTC; CDR3 protein: CASSSDLLDYEQYF
D gene: -; clone size: -; V gene: TRBV19; J gene: TRBJ2-5; CDR3 DNA: TGTGCCAGTAGTGCAATGACAGGCCCCCGTGAGACCCAGTACTTC; CDR3 protein: CASSAMTGPRETQYF
D gene: -; clone size: few; V gene: TRBV4-2; J gene: TRBJ1-3; CDR3 DNA: TGTGCCAGCAGCCTTCGCCGGGGGTTAAACACCATATATTTT; CDR3 protein: CASSLRRGLNTIYF
D gene: TRBD1; clone size: -; V gene: TRBV6-6; J gene: TRBJ1-6; CDR3 DNA: TGTGCCAGCAGGGCCGGGACAGAGCCTTTACCCCTCCACTTT; CDR3 protein: CASRAGTEPLPLHF
D gene: TRBD1; clone size: few; V gene: TRBV4-3; J gene: TRBJ2-3; CDR3 DNA: TGCGCCAGCAGCCAAGCGACAGGGGGCGAGGGAGATACGCAGTATTTT; CDR3 protein: CASSQATGGEGDTQYF
D gene: TRBD2; clone size: -; V gene: TRBV9; J gene: TRBJ2-1; CDR3 DNA: TGTGCCAGCAGCGTAGGAACTAGCGGGCGCGGGGATGAGCAGTTCTTC; CDR3 protein: CASSVGTSGRGDEQFF
D gene: -; clone size: -; V gene: TRBV5-4; J gene: TRBJ2-7; CDR3 DNA: TGTGCCAGCGGGATGGGGCACTCCTACGAGCAGTACTTC; CDR3 protein: CASGMGHSYEQYF
D gene: -; clone size: -; V gene: TRBV21-1; J gene: TRBJ1-5; CDR3 DNA: TGTGCCAGCAGTGCAGGGGGGGACAGGGGGGAAAGCAATCAGCCCCAGCATTTT; CDR3 protein: CASSAGGDRGESNQPQHF
D gene: -; clone size: few; V gene: TRBV13; J gene: TRBJ2-7; CDR3 DNA: TGTGCCAGCAGCTCGGGACACTCCTCTGGCGAGCAGTACTTC; CDR3 protein: CASSSGHSSGEQYF
D gene: -; clone size: -; V gene: TRBV30; J gene: TRBJ2-6; CDR3 DNA: TGTGCCTGGAGCACCATCACAGCCCCCTCTGGGGCCAACGTCCTGACTTTC; CDR3 protein: CAWSTITAPSGANVLTF
D gene: TRBD1; clone size: -; V gene: TRBV28; J gene: TRBJ2-7; CDR3 DNA: TGTGCCAGCAGTCAATTAAGGGCCATACAGGGGTACGAGCAGTACTTC; CDR3 protein: CASSQLRAIQGYEQYF
D gene: TRBD1; clone size: -; V gene: TRBV9; J gene: TRBJ1-1; CDR3 DNA: TGTGCCAGCAGCGTAGAAGGGACAGGCTACACTGAAGCTTTCTTT; CDR3 protein: CASSVEGTGYTEAFF
D gene: TRBD2; clone size: -; V gene: TRBV19; J gene: TRBJ2-1; CDR3 DNA: TGTGCCAGTAGCCGATCCGGGACTAGCGGGATAACCTCCTACAATGAGCAGTTCTTC; CDR3 protein: CASSRSGTSGITSYNEQFF
D gene: TRBD1; clone size: -; V gene: TRBV6-1; J gene: TRBJ1-1; CDR3 DNA: TGTGCCAGCAGTATCTCACACCAGGGGGTCACTGAAGCTTTCTTT; CDR3 protein: CASSISHQGVTEAFF
D gene: -; clone size: -; V gene: TRBV18; J gene: TRBJ1-5; CDR3 DNA: TGTGCCAGCTCACCGGTCACCTCTAGAGGCAATCAGCCCCAGCATTTT; CDR3 protein: CASSPVTSRGNQPQHF
D gene: -; clone size: -; V gene: TRBV7-2; J gene: TRBJ2-3; CDR3 DNA: TGTGCCAGCAGCTCGGGACTGGGAGTCACAGATACGCAGTATTTT; CDR3 protein: CASSSGLGVTDTQYF
D gene: TRBD2; clone size: -; V gene: TRBV5-6; J gene: TRBJ2-5; CDR3 DNA: TGTGCCAGCAGCCGCGGGAGGGCCGGAGAGACCCAGTACTTC; CDR3 protein: CASSRGRAGETQYF
D gene: TRBD2; clone size: -; V gene: TRBV19; J gene: TRBJ2-1; CDR3 DNA: TGTGCCAGTAGTATCAAAGGGACTAGCGTTTTTAGTGAGCAGTTCTTC; CDR3 protein: CASSIKGTSVFSEQFF
D gene: TRBD2; clone size: -; V gene: TRBV7-9; J gene: TRBJ2-3; CDR3 DNA: TGTGCCAGCAGCTTAGGCCTGCGGGAGGTAGGCTCAGATACGCAGTATTTT; CDR3 protein: CASSLGLREVGSDTQYF
D gene: TRBD1; clone size: -; V gene: TRBV7-3; J gene: TRBJ2-7; CDR3 DNA: TGTGCCAGCAGCCGACAGGGGGGCTTGGACGAGCAGTACTTC; CDR3 protein: CASSRQGGLDEQYF
D gene: TRBD1; clone size: -; V gene: TRBV28; J gene: TRBJ2-7; CDR3 DNA: TGTGCCAGCGCACAGGGGGCAAATTCCTACGAGCAGTACTTC; CDR3 protein: CASAQGANSYEQYF
D gene: TRBD1; clone size: -; V gene: TRBV6-1; J gene: TRBJ1-2; CDR3 DNA: TGTGCCAGCATGCCGGGACAGTGGAACTATGGCTACACCTTC; CDR3 protein: CASMPGQWNYGYTF
D gene: -; clone size: once; V gene: TRBV10-3; J gene: TRBJ1-1; CDR3 DNA: TGTGCCATCACTCCTGGAGGGGAAGGGACTGAAGCTTTCTTT; CDR3 protein: CAITPGGEGTEAFF
D gene: -; clone size: -; V gene: TRBV4-2; J gene: TRBJ1-2; CDR3 DNA: TGTGCCAGCAGCCAAGTTCAGAACTATGGCTACACCTTC; CDR3 protein: CASSQVQNYGYTF
D gene: -; clone size: few; V gene: TRBV6-5; J gene: TRBJ2-7; CDR3 DNA: TGTGCCAGCGTAAGGGGGAATGAGCAGTACTTC; CDR3 protein: CASVRGNEQYF
D gene: -; clone size: -; V gene: TRBV27; J gene: TRBJ2-1; CDR3 DNA: TGTGCCAGCAGACTAAACAGGTTACCCCCCTACAATGAGCAGTTCTTC; CDR3 protein: CASRLNRLPPYNEQFF
D gene: TRBD1; clone size: -; V gene: TRBV6-5; J gene: TRBJ2-5; CDR3 DNA: TGTGCCAGCAGTTACTCAGGGACAGGGGTATGGGAGACCCAGTACTTC; CDR3 protein: CASSYSGTGVWETQYF
D gene: -; clone size: once; V gene: TRBV4-1; J gene: TRBJ2-6; CDR3 DNA: TGCGCCAGCAGCTTCGCATCCGAACCACAAAGTCGGGCCAACGTCCTGACTTTC; CDR3 protein: CASSFASEPQSRANVLTF
D gene: TRBD1; clone size: -; V gene: TRBV28; J gene: TRBJ1-2; CDR3 DNA: TGTGCCAGCAGTTTCTCCGGGACAGAGTATGGCTACACCTTC; CDR3 protein: CASSFSGTEYGYTF
D gene: -; clone size: -; V gene: TRBV6-1; J gene: TRBJ2-7; CDR3 DNA: TGTGCCAGCAGTGCTACAGGGTTCCACGAGCAGTACTTC; CDR3 protein: CASSATGFHEQYF
D gene: TRBD1; clone size: -; V gene: TRBV6-5; J gene: TRBJ2-3; CDR3 DNA: TGTGCCAGCAGTTTCTACGGACAGGGGAATACAGATACGCAGTATTTT; CDR3 protein: CASSFYGQGNTDTQYF
D gene: TRBD1; clone size: -; V gene: TRBV4-2; J gene: TRBJ2-4; CDR3 DNA: TGTGCCAGCAGCCATTTGATGGAGAAGGGGGCTCGGGACATTCAGTACTTC; CDR3 protein: CASSHLMEKGARDIQYF
D gene: TRBD2; clone size: -; V gene: TRBV2; J gene: TRBJ2-5; CDR3 DNA: TGTGCCAGCAGTGAATTGCGGGGCTTCGGGAGGACATCACAAGAGACCCAGTACTTC; CDR3 protein: CASSELRGFGRTSQETQYF
D gene: TRBD2; clone size: -; V gene: TRBV4-1; J gene: TRBJ2-1; CDR3 DNA: TGCGCCCATCCCGGGACTAGGGCCTACAATGAGCAGTTCTTC; CDR3 protein: CAHPGTRAYNEQFF
D gene: TRBD2; clone size: -; V gene: TRBV30; J gene: TRBJ2-7; CDR3 DNA: TGTGCCTGGAGTGTAACTAGCGGACCATCCTACGAGCAGTACTTC; CDR3 protein: CAWSVTSGPSYEQYF
D gene: TRBD1; clone size: -; V gene: TRBV7-6; J gene: TRBJ2-7; CDR3 DNA: TGTGCCAGCAGCGCCACGGGACAGGGGGCCTACGAGCAGTACTTC; CDR3 protein: CASSATGQGAYEQYF
D gene: -; clone size: -; V gene: TRBV7-2; J gene: TRBJ1-2; CDR3 DNA: TGTGCCAGCAGCTTAGAACCGGGAAACTATGGCTACACCTTC; CDR3 protein: CASSLEPGNYGYTF
D gene: -; clone size: few; V gene: TRBV5-4; J gene: TRBJ2-5; CDR3 DNA: TGTGCCAGCAGCCCTCGGACAGTCCCTCTACAAGAGACCCAGTACTTC; CDR3 protein: CASSPRTVPLQETQYF
D gene: TRBD2; clone size: -; V gene: TRBV7-3; J gene: TRBJ2-7; CDR3 DNA: TGTGCCAGCAGCTCCGGACTAGCGGGAGCCCTAGGGGAGCAGTACTTC; CDR3 protein: CASSSGLAGALGEQYF
D gene: TRBD1; clone size: -; V gene: TRBV4-2; J gene: TRBJ2-5; CDR3 DNA: TGTGCCAGCAGCGAGAACAGGGGCGAGGAGACCCAGTACTTC; CDR3 protein: CASSENRGEETQYF
D gene: TRBD2; clone size: medium-sized; V gene: TRBV6-6; J gene: TRBJ2-5; CDR3 DNA: TGTGCCAGCAGCCCCGAGCGGGAGCGCCAAGAGACCCAGTACTTC; CDR3 protein: CASSPERERQETQYF
D gene: TRBD1; clone size: -; V gene: TRBV2; J gene: TRBJ2-5; CDR3 DNA: TGTGCCAGCAGAGGGACAGCTTTGATAGAGACCCAGTACTTC; CDR3 protein: CASRGTALIETQYF
D gene: TRBD2; clone size: -; V gene: TRBV13; J gene: TRBJ2-1; CDR3 DNA: TGTGCCAGCAGCTCTACTAGCGGAACCCGGAGGGGGCAGTTCTTC; CDR3 protein: CASSSTSGTRRGQFF
D gene: -; clone size: once; V gene: TRBV2; J gene: TRBJ2-3; CDR3 DNA: TGTGCCAGCAGTGAACAATCAGATACGCAGTATTTT; CDR3 protein: CASSEQSDTQYF
D gene: TRBD1; clone size: -; V gene: TRBV5-6; J gene: TRBJ2-7; CDR3 DNA: TGTGCCAGCAGCTTGAGGGACAGGTTAATTAGCTACGAGCAGTACTTC; CDR3 protein: CASSLRDRLISYEQYF